This TCR beta chain was obtained from a study of cytomegalovirus exposure and HLA in healthy donors. Study-wide background: As released early, the data held some 85 million unique TCRs from HLA-typed donors.

Germline V gene data show CDR1 as MNHNS and CDR2 as SASEGT. CDR3 length: 14 amino acids. Trimming cost V 8 bases and J 3 bases, with 16 bases left between them. The PCR ran on 60 Vbeta and 13 Jbeta primers. Clones were sequenced by immunoSEQ multiplex PCR, and TCRdb holds only the in-frame ones, with some missing. The table lists 45,000 to 70,000 clones. The chain recombines TRBV6-1 with TRBJ1-1; D possibly corresponds to TRBD1 (5 bases). The source is a woman between 50 and 59 years old in good health and CMV-seropositive. The sequencing input was PBMCs. CDR3 residues: CASLISWGDTEAFF. Here the CDR3 DNA reads TGTGCCAGCCTTATAAGTTGGGGGGACACTGAAGCTTTCTTT.